The 6 T cell receptor beta chains below come from one sample, sequenced in a study of shared clonotypes between healthy human individuals. Clones were read by immunoSEQ multiplex PCR, and TCRdb kept only the in-frame ones, dropping some. Among around 1,000,000 clones listed, approximately 75% were seen once. The source material was memory CD4+ T cells from PBMCs. Noted subset: CD45RA-negative fraction. All receptors come from a man between 18 and 29 years old in good health. Some clones in this sample may be carry-over from other donors' samples.

This chain joins TRBV2 and TRBJ2-2, with D unclear. Germline CDR1 is SNHLY and CDR2 is FYNNEI. V was trimmed by 6 bases and J by 6 bases, leaving 11 bases between them. The CDR3 extends over 13 amino acids. Here the CDR3 reads CASRRIEAGELFF. CDR3 DNA: TGTGCCAGCAGGAGAATAGAAGCCGGGGAGCTGTTTTTT.

This clone occurred many times. Within the sample, other DNA sequences also encode this same CDR3. The chain employs TRBV2 and TRBJ1-3, with D perhaps matching TRBD1 (6 bases). V dropped 4 bases and J dropped 5 bases, with 9 bases sitting between them. CDR3 length: 13 amino acids. CDR1 and CDR2 (germline): SNHLY, FYNNEI. The CDR3, as DNA: TGTGCCAGCAGTGCCACAGGGCGAAACACCATATATTTT. Amino acid sequence: CASSATGRNTIYF.

V usage is TRBV9 and J usage is TRBJ2-5; D gene ambiguous. CDR1 SGDLS and CDR2 YYNGEE come from the germline V gene. Trimming pared 0 bases from V and 5 bases from J, leaving 11 bases between. The length of the CDR3 is 14 residues. The chain's CDR3 is CASSVDALLETQYF. DNA for the CDR3: TGTGCCAGCAGCGTAGACGCCCTACTTGAGACCCAGTACTTC.

The chain is built from TRBV7-9 and TRBJ2-1, with 13 bases lining up with TRBD2. The V gene end was trimmed by 1 base and the J gene end by 7 bases; junction bases not matched to a gene: 4. The CDR3 runs to 16 residues. Germline V lookup: CDR1 SEHNR, CDR2 FQNEAQ (reference sequence). The CDR3 sequence is CASSLVTSGRINEQFF. In nucleotides, the CDR3 is TGTGCCAGCAGCTTAGTGACTAGCGGGAGGATAAATGAGCAGTTCTTC. Full variable domain (remainder filled in from reference TRBV7-9 and TRBJ2-1): DTGVSQNPRHKITKRGQNVTFRCDPISEHNRLYWYRQTLGQGPEFLTYFQNEAQLEKSRLLSDRFSAERPKGSFSTLEIQRTEQGDSAMYLCASSLVTSGRINEQFFGPGTRLTVL.

The rearrangement joins TRBV29-1 to TRBJ2-7, with D possibly being TRBD2 (6 bases). Looked up from germline, CDR1 is SQVTM and CDR2 is ANQGSEA. The germline V and J ends were trimmed by 8 bases and 3 bases, with 17 bases remaining between them. This CDR3 has 13 residues. The CDR3 reads CSHSRGIGYEQYF. CDR3 sequence (DNA): TGCAGCCATTCTCGGGGGATAGGCTACGAGCAGTACTTC.

V and J are TRBV6-1 and TRBJ2-3; D uncertain. The ends were cut back, 1 base at V and 6 bases at J, with 8 bases in the middle. The germline gives CDR1 MNHNS, CDR2 SASEGT. This CDR3 spans 13 amino acids. The CDR3 DNA reads as TGTGCCAGCAGTGAAGTCCGGTTGGATACGCAGTATTTT. Translating it yields CASSEVRLDTQYF.